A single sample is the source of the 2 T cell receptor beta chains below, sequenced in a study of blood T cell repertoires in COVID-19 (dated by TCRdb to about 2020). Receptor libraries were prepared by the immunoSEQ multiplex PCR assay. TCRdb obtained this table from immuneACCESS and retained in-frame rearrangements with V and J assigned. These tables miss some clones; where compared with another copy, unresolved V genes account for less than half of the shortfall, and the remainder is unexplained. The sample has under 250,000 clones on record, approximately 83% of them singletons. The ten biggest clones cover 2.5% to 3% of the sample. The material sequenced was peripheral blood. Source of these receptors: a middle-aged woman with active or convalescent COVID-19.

The CDR3 bases are TGTGCCAGCAGCTCAACCGGCTCAGGGGGCTACACCTTC. It specifies CASSSTGSGGYTF. This chain links TRBV7-9 with TRBJ1-2; perhaps TRBD1 as D (5 bases). The CDR3 has 13 amino acids. The V gene's germline CDR1 is SEHNR and CDR2 FQNEAQ (reference sequence). The V and J ends lost 4 bases and 8 bases respectively, with 14 bases between them.

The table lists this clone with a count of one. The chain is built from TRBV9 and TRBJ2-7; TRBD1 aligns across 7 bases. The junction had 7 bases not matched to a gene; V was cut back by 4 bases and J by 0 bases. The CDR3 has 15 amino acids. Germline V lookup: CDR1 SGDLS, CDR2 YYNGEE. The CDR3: CASSLTGMSSYEQYF. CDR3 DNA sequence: TGTGCCAGCAGCCTGACAGGGATGAGCTCCTACGAGCAGTACTTC.